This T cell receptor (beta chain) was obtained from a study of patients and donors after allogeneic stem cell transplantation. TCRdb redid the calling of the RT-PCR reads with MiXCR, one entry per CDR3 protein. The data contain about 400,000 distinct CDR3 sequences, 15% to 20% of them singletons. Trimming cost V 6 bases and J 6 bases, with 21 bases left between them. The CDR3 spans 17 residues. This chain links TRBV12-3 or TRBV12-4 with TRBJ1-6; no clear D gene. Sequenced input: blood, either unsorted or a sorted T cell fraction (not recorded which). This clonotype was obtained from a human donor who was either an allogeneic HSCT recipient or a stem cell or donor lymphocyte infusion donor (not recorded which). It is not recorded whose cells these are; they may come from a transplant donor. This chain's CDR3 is CASRPGLTVPLNSPLHF. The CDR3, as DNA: TGTGCCAGCAGACCGGGTCTGACGGTTCCCCTTAATTCACCCCTCCACTTT.